One sample yielded the 9 T cell receptor beta chains listed below, sequenced in a study of graft-versus-host responses after intestinal transplantation. Repertoires were generated with immunoSEQ multiplex PCR, while TCRdb's copy carries only in-frame clones and drops some. The sample includes about 47,000 clones, 85% to 95% seen only once; the top ten take about 5.9%. The material sequenced was PBMCs, taken about 800 days after a first intestinal transplant, on the day of a second. Receptors originate from a human patient who received an intestinal transplant, so some T cells may come from the graft donor.

The CDR3 coding sequence is TGTGCCAGCAGCAGGGACACTTCCTACGAGCAGTACTTC. It specifies CASSRDTSYEQYF. The rearrangement joins TRBV5-4 to TRBJ2-5; TRBD1 is a possible D gene (6 bases). Near its end, the DNA agrees better with TRBJ2-7, so the J call may be wrong. This CDR3 contains 13 residues. Germline values: CDR1 SGHNT, CDR2 YYREEE (reference sequence).

The chain couples TRBV7-8 to TRBJ2-2; D is undetermined. Deletions cut 5 bases from V and 0 bases from J, with 19 bases between. This CDR3 contains 18 residues. CDR1 and CDR2 from the germline V gene are SGHVS and FQNEAQ. The CDR3 is CASSRMFLDSTNTGELFF. The CDR3 bases are TGTGCCAGCAGCCGAATGTTCTTAGACTCGACGAACACCGGGGAGCTGTTTTTT.

V usage is TRBV5-1 and J usage is TRBJ2-1; 10 bases agree with TRBD2. The CDR3 contains 15 residues. CDR1 and CDR2 (germline): SGHRS, YFSETQ. Losses at the gene ends were 6 bases for V and 6 bases for J; bases not matched to a gene: 9. The CDR3 DNA follows: TGCGCCAGCAATCAACAGCGGGAGGGCCGCAATGAGCAGTTCTTC. It is translated as CASNQQREGRNEQFF.

The J gene is TRBJ2-1, the V gene TRBV19; 8 nucleotides align to TRBD2. Germline V gene data show CDR1 as LNHDA and CDR2 as SQIVND (reference sequence). The CDR3 totals 15 residues. Unmatched junction bases numbered 3, after V lost 3 bases and J lost 2 bases. The CDR3 reads CASSIVAGTYNEQFF. The CDR3 nucleotides read TGTGCCAGTAGTATCGTAGCGGGAACCTACAATGAGCAGTTCTTC. The complete variable domain, with remaining parts taken from reference TRBV19 and TRBJ2-1, reads DGGITQSPKYLFRKEGQNVTLSCEQNLNHDAMYWYRQDPGQGLRLIYYSQIVNDFQKGDIAEGYSVSREKKESFPLTVTSAQKNPTAFYLCASSIVAGTYNEQFFGPGTRLTVL.

The rearrangement uses TRBV27 and TRBJ2-5; 7 nucleotides agree with TRBD2. The J call could be wrong; TRBJ2-7 is a better fit for the DNA end. The CDR3 covers 14 residues. Germline V gene sequence: CDR1 MNHEY, CDR2 SMNVEV (reference sequence). The CDR3 spells CASSYASGSYEQYF. The CDR3, as DNA: TGTGCCAGCAGTTACGCTAGCGGTTCCTACGAGCAGTACTTC.

Here the CDR3 reads CASSDLSWQPGNTIYF. As DNA, the CDR3 is TGTGCCAGCAGTGACCTTAGCTGGCAGCCCGGAAACACCATATATTTT. This chain uses TRBV25-1 with TRBJ1-3; D gene unclear. Trimming took 3 bases from V and 4 from J, leaving 16 bases between them. Germline V gene lookup returns CDR1 MGHDK and CDR2 SYGVNS. CDR3 length: 16 residues.

The genes are TRBV6-5 and TRBJ1-1; D unresolved. V lost 5 bases, J lost 4 bases, and 17 bases lay in between. CDR1 is MNHEY, CDR2 SVGAGI, per germline. This CDR3 is 15 amino acids long. The CDR3 loop reads CASSPLQTRSTEAFF. CDR3 coding DNA: TGTGCCAGCAGTCCACTCCAGACAAGGAGCACTGAAGCTTTCTTT.

The chain joins TRBV27 to TRBJ2-3; 8 positions agree with TRBD2. This CDR3 comprises 17 residues. Germline loops: CDR1 MNHEY, CDR2 SMNVEV (reference sequence). The J segment lost 2 bases and the V segment lost 5 bases, leaving 12 bases of the junction unmatched. The chain's CDR3 is CASSPRGGSGNTDTQYF. The DNA for the CDR3 is TGTGCCAGCAGTCCGCGTGGGGGTAGCGGGAACACAGATACGCAGTATTTT.

V and J are TRBV5-8 and TRBJ1-3; TRBD1 agrees at 7 bases. V lost 4 bases, J lost 1 base, and 5 bases stayed unmatched. CDR1 is SGHTS, CDR2 YDEGEE, per germline. The CDR3 consists of 15 residues. CDR3 bases: TGTGCCAGCAGCCGGGGACAGACTTCTGGAAACACCATATATTTT. This gives the protein CASSRGQTSGNTIYF.